This T cell receptor beta chain comes out of a study of shared clonotypes between healthy human individuals. Study in general: The study drew on two women and a few men aged 18 to 49 as donors. Per donor, three plates held CD4 naive cells, three held CD4 memory, two held CD8 naive and one held CD8 memory. Study-wide points: An effect of sequencing depth on clonotype sharing among donors was expected.

The CDR3 extends over 13 amino acids. Germline lookup yields CDR1 SGDLS and CDR2 YYNGEE. The V segment lost 2 bases and the J segment 8 bases; nucleotides outside the gene matches: 5. Authors' processing steps: Filtering differed, since immunoSEQ gave only junction sequences and no quality scores. TCRdb keeps only in-frame clones here, not all; method: immunoSEQ multiplex PCR. Clone size and the V and J calls come from that table; the DNA yielded D and trimming. The data show roughly 2 million clones, approximately 94% seen once. Concerning this clone itself: What it binds is not known.

Naive CD8 cells were CD45RO-negative, positively selected for CCR7, excluding terminally differentiated effector memory CD45RA+ cells. The gene calls are TRBV9 and TRBJ1-2; 8 bases match TRBD1. This receptor was obtained from a man aged 18 to 35 in good health. Sequenced material: naive CD8+ T cells sorted from blood. The CDR3 reads CASSVQGARGYTF. DNA of the CDR3: TGTGCCAGCAGCGTCCAGGGGGCGCGGGGCTACACCTTC.